The 29 T cell receptor beta chains below were found in one sample sequenced in a study of blood T cell repertoires in COVID-19. Only in-frame clones appear in the TCRdb table, and some are missing; sequencing was by immunoSEQ multiplex PCR. The sample includes hundreds of thousands of clones, 85% of them seen just once. The sequencing sample was made of peripheral blood. The receptors were sampled from a man aged 50 to 59 with active or convalescent COVID-19.

This chain uses TRBV4-2 with TRBJ1-2; D is unclear. The CDR3 loop spans 15 amino acids. V was pared by 2 bases and J by 7 bases, with 17 bases between. CDR1 and CDR2 from the germline V gene are LGHNA and YNFKEQ. CDR3 sequence: CASSQPTTSVGGYTF. CDR3 coding DNA: TGTGCCAGCAGCCAACCGACGACTTCCGTGGGTGGCTACACCTTC.

The CDR3 is CASSLAGVTMNTEAFF. The CDR3, as DNA: TGTGCCAGCAGCTTAGCCGGGGTCACCATGAACACTGAAGCTTTCTTT. The V and J genes are TRBV7-3 and TRBJ1-1; D not certain. V lost 2 bases to trimming and J lost 0 bases, with 13 bases between them. CDR3 length: 16 amino acids. The germline gives CDR1 SGHTA, CDR2 FQGTGA.

In DNA, the CDR3 is TGTGCCAGCAGCTTAGTGGGGGCGCGAAACACTGAAGCTTTCTTT. Residues: CASSLVGARNTEAFF. The chain recombines TRBV7-2 with TRBJ1-1; maybe TRBD1 (6 bases). Germline assignment: CDR1 SGHTA and CDR2 FQGNSA. V was trimmed by 1 base and J by 2 bases, leaving 11 bases between them. The CDR3 runs to 15 residues. The whole variable domain, remainder taken from reference TRBV7-2 and TRBJ1-1, is GAGVSQSPSNKVTEKGKDVELRCDPISGHTALYWYRQSLGQGLEFLIYFQGNSAPDKSGLPSDRFSAERTGGSVSTLTIQRTQQEDSAVYLCASSLVGARNTEAFFGQGTRLTVV.

The rearrangement joins TRBV7-2 to TRBJ2-7; 11 nucleotides match TRBD1. The CDR3 extends over 15 amino acids. V trimming: 1 base; J trimming: 3 bases; junction bases outside the gene matches: 2. Germline CDR1 reads SGHTA; CDR2 reads FQGNSA. CDR3 nucleotides: TGTGCCAGCAGCTTAGGGACAGGGGGCCTCTACGAGCAGTACTTC. Translating gives CASSLGTGGLYEQYF.

The V gene is TRBV28, the J gene TRBJ2-7; TRBD2 agrees at 13 bases. This CDR3 has 19 amino acids. V trimming: 6 bases; J trimming: 0 bases; junction bases outside the gene matches: 14. Germline CDR1 and CDR2: MDHEN and SYDVKM. This CDR3 reads CASSQSRTSGRGPSYEQYF. The CDR3 nucleotides read TGTGCCAGCAGCCAAAGCCGTACTAGCGGGAGGGGCCCCTCCTACGAGCAGTACTTC.

V and J are TRBV6-2 or TRBV6-3 and TRBJ1-2; D gene uncertain. Germline V gene lookup returns CDR1 MNHEY and CDR2 SVGEGT. The ends were cut back, 5 bases at V and 2 bases at J, with 12 bases in the middle. The CDR3 is 14 amino acids. CDR3 sequence: CASSVDGENYGYTF. The DNA of the CDR3 is TGTGCCAGCAGTGTCGACGGGGAAAACTATGGCTACACCTTC.

The V and J genes are TRBV29-1 and TRBJ2-5, with TRBD2 identical over 8 bases. The CDR3 is made up of 17 amino acids. Per the germline V gene, CDR1 is SQVTM and CDR2 is ANQGSEA. The V gene end was trimmed by 5 bases and the J gene end by 3 bases; junction bases not matched to a gene: 17. CDR3 sequence reads: CSVRTGGTRWTKETQYF. CDR3 nucleotides: TGCAGCGTTCGGACGGGGGGGACTAGATGGACTAAAGAGACCCAGTACTTC.

This rearrangement joins TRBV4-2 to TRBJ2-2, with a possible D match to TRBD2 (5 bases). The CDR3 has 17 amino acids. Per the germline V gene, CDR1 is LGHNA and CDR2 is YNFKEQ. The V and J ends lost 1 base and 0 bases respectively, with 12 bases between them. The CDR3 loop is CASSQAALTTNTGELFF. CDR3 DNA: TGTGCCAGCAGCCAAGCGGCTCTGACTACGAACACCGGGGAGCTGTTTTTT.

The V and J genes are TRBV3-1 (or the pseudogene TRBV3-2) and TRBJ2-1; 14 nucleotides match TRBD2. Trimming cost V 2 bases and J 9 bases; bases outside gene matches: 6. This CDR3 contains 16 residues. Germline V gene lookup returns CDR1 LGHDT and CDR2 YNNKEL (reference sequence). The chain's CDR3 is CASSQPPGLAGAEQFF. The CDR3 DNA is TGTGCCAGCAGCCAACCTCCGGGACTAGCGGGAGCTGAGCAGTTCTTC.

The chain joins TRBV10-3 to TRBJ2-7; 10 nucleotides match TRBD2. Germline CDR1 reads ENHRY; CDR2 reads SYGVKD. CDR3 length: 16 residues. J lost 5 bases, V lost 0 bases, and 7 bases had no gene match. Written as DNA, the CDR3 is TGTGCCATCAGTGAGTCTCGAGCGGGAGGGAAGGACGAGCAGTACTTC. Translation gives CAISESRAGGKDEQYF.

This chain links TRBV5-1 with TRBJ1-5; maybe TRBD1 (6 bases). This CDR3 region has 16 residues. The germline gives CDR1 SGHRS, CDR2 YFSETQ. Trimming stripped 4 bases from V and 7 bases from J, with 21 bases between. The CDR3 protein is CASSPWDMPTGQPQHF. Written as DNA, the CDR3 is TGCGCCAGCAGCCCCTGGGACATGCCGACGGGCCAGCCCCAGCATTTT.

V is TRBV30 and J is TRBJ2-7; D is possibly TRBD2 (7 bases). The germline V gene encodes CDR1 GTSNPN and CDR2 SVGIG (reference sequence). CDR3 length: 13 amino acids. Trimming removed 1 base from V and 3 bases from J, with 10 bases in between. CDR3 residues: CAWSGGGRYEQYF. CDR3 nucleotide sequence: TGTGCCTGGAGTGGGGGGGGCCGCTACGAGCAGTACTTC. Combining the CDR3 with reference TRBV30 and TRBJ2-7 gives the whole variable domain SQTIHQWPATLVQPVGSPLSLECTVEGTSNPNLYWYRQAAGRGLQLLFYSVGIGQISSEVPQNLSASRPQDRQFILSSKKLLLSDSGFYLCAWSGGGRYEQYFGPGTRLTVT.

This clone appeared a few times. V and J are TRBV4-2 and TRBJ2-1; D gene uncertain. The V and J ends lost 4 bases and 7 bases respectively, with 17 bases between them. CDR1 and CDR2 from the germline V gene are LGHNA and YNFKEQ. The CDR3 length is 15 residues. In DNA, the CDR3 is TGTGCCAGCAGCCCCCGACGCGGCGATGCGAATGAGCAGTTCTTC. Translated, it gives CASSPRRGDANEQFF.

The chain combines TRBV5-4 with TRBJ1-2; 10 bases align to TRBD1. Germline V gives CDR1 SGHNT, CDR2 YYREEE (reference sequence). V lost 3 bases to trimming and J lost 6 bases; unmatched junction nucleotides: 8. The CDR3 consists of 15 residues. The CDR3: CASSSTRQGADGYTF. For the CDR3, the DNA is TGTGCCAGCAGCTCCACCCGACAGGGGGCGGATGGCTACACCTTC.

This chain connects TRBV29-1 to TRBJ2-2; 8 bases fit TRBD1. With 6 bases clipped from V and 2 bases from J, the junction kept 2 bases outside the gene matches. The CDR3 sequence is 13 residues long. From germline, CDR1 is SQVTM and CDR2 ANQGSEA. CDR3: CSVQGVNTGELFF. CDR3 nucleotide sequence: TGCAGCGTACAGGGGGTCAACACCGGGGAGCTGTTTTTT.

The sample holds many counts of this clone. Within the sample, other DNA sequences also encode this same CDR3. The rearrangement uses TRBV27 and TRBJ2-2, with D tentatively TRBD1 (6 bases). This CDR3 has 16 amino acids. Trimming left V 4 bases short and J 4 bases short, with 16 bases between. The germline V gene has CDR1 MNHEY and CDR2 SMNVEV (reference sequence). CDR3: CASSWDTRAGTGELFF. CDR3 in DNA: TGTGCCAGCAGTTGGGACACCCGGGCGGGCACCGGGGAGCTGTTTTTT.

The rearrangement links TRBV7-2 to TRBJ2-2, with 14 bases fitting TRBD2. CDR1 and CDR2 (germline): SGHTA, FQGNSA. The V segment lost 7 bases and the J segment 8 bases; nucleotides outside the gene matches: 9. This CDR3 spans 16 amino acids. The CDR3: CASTPGLAGGAGELFF. DNA for the CDR3: TGTGCCAGCACCCCCGGACTAGCGGGAGGCGCAGGGGAGCTGTTTTTT.

This sequence joins TRBV2 and TRBJ2-1, with TRBD2 matching 15 bases. V lost 7 bases, J lost 9 bases, and 13 bases stayed unmatched. Germline V lookup: CDR1 SNHLY, CDR2 FYNNEI. The CDR3 loop spans 17 amino acids. The DNA of the CDR3 is TGTGCCAGCACCGGACTAGCGGGAGGGTCCCTCGGGGGTGAGCAGTTCTTC. The encoded protein is CASTGLAGGSLGGEQFF.

The CDR3 DNA is TGCGCCAGCAGCTTGGGGGCCCCCGGCAGGGAGCAGTACTTC. The encoded protein is CASSLGAPGREQYF. The chain combines TRBV5-1 with TRBJ2-7; D is uncertain. The V gene lost 0 bases and the J gene lost 7 bases, with 14 bases spanning the gap. Germline V gene data show CDR1 as SGHRS and CDR2 as YFSETQ. This CDR3 has 14 residues. Full variable domain (missing parts from reference TRBV5-1 and TRBJ2-7): KAGVTQTPRYLIKTRGQQVTLSCSPISGHRSVSWYQQTPGQGLQFLFEYFSETQRNKGNFPGRFSGRQFSNSRSEMNVSTLELGDSALYLCASSLGAPGREQYFGPGTRLTVT.

The chain employs TRBV21-1 and TRBJ2-3; the table's D call, TRBD1, was not checked against the DNA. TRBV21-1 is given as a pseudogene. The CDR3 extends over 15 amino acids. The CDR3 region is CASNMRTGSTDTQYF. The CDR3 DNA reads as TGTGCCAGCAACATGAGGACAGGGAGCACAGATACGCAGTATTTT.

The rearrangement uses TRBV5-5 and TRBJ1-1; the D is unclear. The V gene lost 2 bases and the J gene lost 4 bases, with 6 bases spanning the gap. This CDR3 contains 12 residues. CDR1 is SGHKS and CDR2 is YYEKEE in the germline V gene (reference sequence). CDR3 region: CASSFEGTEAFF. The DNA of the CDR3 is TGTGCCAGCAGCTTCGAGGGCACTGAAGCTTTCTTT.

This clone was found once. The rearrangement uses TRBV7-2 and TRBJ2-7; maybe TRBD2 (5 bases). Deletions cut 0 bases from V and 1 base from J, with 25 bases between. This CDR3 contains 20 residues. Germline CDR1 and CDR2: SGHTA and FQGNSA. CDR3 protein: CASSLAGVHPAGVPSYEQYF. CDR3 nucleotide sequence: TGTGCCAGCAGCTTAGCGGGAGTTCACCCCGCCGGCGTACCATCCTACGAGCAGTACTTC.

The chain links TRBV7-9 to TRBJ1-1; D gene unclear. In germline, CDR1 is SEHNR, CDR2 FQNEAQ (reference sequence). The CDR3 sequence is 13 residues long. The V end was cut by 2 bases, the J end by 4 bases, with 8 bases between. The CDR3 DNA is TGTGCCAGCAGCTTATTCGGGGTCACTGAAGCTTTCTTT. Translating it yields CASSLFGVTEAFF.

This chain uses TRBV7-2 with TRBJ1-2; 8 bases map to TRBD1. Germline lookup yields CDR1 SGHTA and CDR2 FQGNSA. This CDR3 is built from 14 residues. V dropped 5 bases and J dropped 4; count of bases not matched to a gene: 6. CDR3 bases: TGTGCCAGCAGCGCACAGGGGGTCTCCTATGGCTACACCTTC. Protein: CASSAQGVSYGYTF.

The gene calls are TRBV3-1 (or the pseudogene TRBV3-2) and TRBJ1-1; a weak D match, TRBD1 (6 bases). The CDR3 totals 14 residues. V dropped 1 base and J dropped 4 bases, with 10 bases sitting between them. The germline gives CDR1 LGHDT, CDR2 YNNKEL (reference sequence). DNA for the CDR3: TGTGCCAGCAGCCAAGTTTCAGGGGTCACTGAAGCTTTCTTT. Translation: CASSQVSGVTEAFF.

V gene TRBV5-5 combines with J gene TRBJ1-2, with 8 bases matching TRBD1. With 3 bases clipped from V and 4 bases from J, the junction kept 14 bases outside the gene matches. The CDR3 runs 17 residues. Germline V gene data show CDR1 as SGHKS and CDR2 as YYEKEE (reference sequence). This CDR3 is CASSSRLADRGPYGYTF. The CDR3 nucleotides are TGTGCCAGCAGCTCCCGACTAGCTGACAGGGGTCCCTATGGCTACACCTTC.

J is TRBJ2-3 and V is TRBV18; maybe TRBD2 (5 bases). Germline-derived CDR1 and CDR2 are KGHSH and LQKENI. Trimming removed 3 bases from V and 3 bases from J, with 7 bases in between. The CDR3 is made up of 13 amino acids. CDR3 loop: CASSPDSTDTQYF. In nucleotides, the CDR3 is TGTGCCAGCTCACCGGACTCGACAGATACGCAGTATTTT.

This clone was seen only once. CDR3 nucleotides: TGTGCCAGCAGCTCTACTAGCGGGAGGGCTTATATCCAGTATTTT. Its protein product is CASSSTSGRAYIQYF. The rearrangement joins TRBV7-2 to TRBJ2-3; 13 bases are a match to TRBD2. This CDR3 is 15 amino acids long. The V segment lost 4 bases and the J segment 12 bases; nucleotides outside the gene matches: 10. Germline V gene data show CDR1 as SGHTA and CDR2 as FQGNSA.

The chain employs TRBV5-1 and TRBJ2-7; 11 bases map to TRBD1. The CDR3 runs 16 residues. CDR1 is SGHRS and CDR2 is YFSETQ in the germline V gene. Germline trimming cut 4 bases from V and 0 bases from J; bases unmatched to any gene: 6. The CDR3, as DNA: TGCGCCAGCAGCATCGGACAGGGGGCCAGCTCCTACGAGCAGTACTTC. Protein product: CASSIGQGASSYEQYF.